Each of the 28 T cell receptor beta chains below was sequenced from the same sample in a study of blood T cell repertoires in COVID-19. Clones were sequenced by immunoSEQ multiplex PCR, and TCRdb holds only the in-frame ones, with some missing. This table holds about 220,000 clones, approximately 81% found once. Material: peripheral blood. Source of these receptors: an older woman who had recovered from COVID-19.

The chain links TRBV7-2 to TRBJ2-1; 8 nucleotides line up with TRBD2. The V gene end was trimmed by 4 bases and the J gene end by 8 bases; junction bases not matched to a gene: 16. The CDR3 totals 17 residues. The germline V gene has CDR1 SGHTA and CDR2 FQGNSA. CDR3 protein: CASSSRAGRGAGDEQFF. The CDR3 region has the DNA TGTGCCAGCAGCTCACGGGCGGGGCGGGGGGCCGGCGATGAGCAGTTCTTC.

J is TRBJ2-3 and V is TRBV20-1; D possibly corresponds to TRBD2 (5 bases). CDR1 is DFQATT, CDR2 SNEGSKA, per germline (reference sequence). CDR3 size: 11 residues. Deletions cut 6 bases from V and 5 bases from J, with 9 bases between. This CDR3 reads CSALAGDTQYF. CDR3 bases: TGCAGTGCGCTAGCCGGAGATACGCAGTATTTT.

J is TRBJ1-5 and V is TRBV10-3; D is possibly TRBD1 (5 bases). V was trimmed by 10 bases and J by 5 bases, leaving 15 bases between them. Germline values: CDR1 ENHRY, CDR2 SYGVKD. This CDR3 comprises 13 residues. The CDR3 reads CAKRGSWDQPQHF. CDR3 DNA: TGTGCCAAACGGGGGTCCTGGGATCAGCCCCAGCATTTT.

V usage is TRBV18 and J usage is TRBJ2-5; D is perhaps TRBD2 (6 bases). The CDR3 is 14 residues long. The V end lost 3 bases, the J end lost 5 bases, and 13 bases lay between the germline ends. Germline CDR1 KGHSH, CDR2 LQKENI. The CDR3 reads CASSPASRGETQYF. CDR3 nucleotides: TGTGCCAGCTCACCCGCCAGCCGGGGGGAGACCCAGTACTTC.

The chain is built from TRBV15 and TRBJ2-3; 11 bases are a match to TRBD1. This CDR3 has 16 amino acids. Looked up from germline, CDR1 is LNHNV and CDR2 is YYDKDF (reference sequence). With 9 bases clipped from V and 1 base from J, the junction kept 9 bases outside the gene matches. In DNA, the CDR3 is TGTGCCACGGGGACAGGGGGTGACCCCCGCACAGATACGCAGTATTTT. This translates into CATGTGGDPRTDTQYF.

The chain carries TRBV19 and TRBJ1-5; 9 bases agree with TRBD1. V was clipped by 6 bases and J by 1 base; unmatched bases: 10. This CDR3 region has 17 residues. Germline CDR1 reads LNHDA; CDR2 reads SQIVND (reference sequence). In DNA, the CDR3 is TGTGCCAGTAGCTTGAACAGGGGGCTTGGGAGCAATCAGCCCCAGCATTTT. This gives the protein CASSLNRGLGSNQPQHF.

The J gene is TRBJ2-3, the V gene TRBV5-1; D not certain. Per germline, CDR1 SGHRS and CDR2 YFSETQ. This CDR3 is built from 13 residues. Deletions cut 0 bases from V and 2 bases from J, with 4 bases between. CDR3 coding DNA: TGCGCCAGCAGCTTGGTCCTCACAGATACGCAGTATTTT. Protein: CASSLVLTDTQYF.

The chain links TRBV6-5 to TRBJ2-2, with 8 positions matching TRBD1. V shed 6 bases, J shed 3 bases, and the junction held 6 bases outside the gene matches. Germline CDR1 is MNHEY and CDR2 is SVGAGI. This CDR3 is 15 amino acids long. The CDR3 here is CASSPRDRYTGELFF. The CDR3 nucleotides read TGTGCCAGCAGCCCCAGGGACAGGTACACCGGGGAGCTGTTTTTT.

This chain uses TRBV7-9 with TRBJ2-7, with TRBD2 matching over 7 bases. The CDR3 is 13 amino acids. From germline, CDR1 is SEHNR and CDR2 FQNEAQ (reference sequence). The ends lost 3 bases at V and 3 bases at J; junction bases unmatched: 2. CDR3 sequence reads: CASSFGGSYEQYF. CDR3 bases: TGTGCCAGCAGCTTCGGGGGGAGCTACGAGCAGTACTTC.

The rearrangement links TRBV7-8 to TRBJ1-2; TRBD1 is a possible D gene (6 bases). The CDR3 sequence is 15 residues long. CDR1 and CDR2 (germline): SGHVS, FQNEAQ. V was cut by 1 base and J by 5 bases, with 14 bases left in between. CDR3 protein: CASSLDGRGVYGYTF. In DNA, the CDR3 is TGTGCCAGCAGCTTAGACGGCAGGGGTGTTTATGGCTACACCTTC.

The rearrangement uses TRBV5-1 and TRBJ1-1, with no clear D. The CDR3 loop spans 14 amino acids. V was pared by 2 bases and J by 0 bases, with 8 bases between. Germline V CDR1 and CDR2: SGHRS, YFSETQ. As DNA, the CDR3 is TGCGCCAGCAGCTTTGGCTTTCTGAACACTGAAGCTTTCTTT. It encodes CASSFGFLNTEAFF.

V is TRBV5-1 and J is TRBJ1-1; D perhaps matches TRBD1 (5 bases). The germline V gene encodes CDR1 SGHRS and CDR2 YFSETQ. The CDR3 totals 14 residues. Trimming pared 3 bases from V and 3 bases from J, leaving 12 bases between. DNA for the CDR3: TGCGCCAGCAGCTCCCAGGGCGATGACACTGAAGCTTTCTTT. Amino acid sequence: CASSSQGDDTEAFF.

CDR3 residues: CASSSQRLTYNEQFF. The CDR3, as DNA: TGTGCCAGCAGCTCGCAGAGACTCACCTACAATGAGCAGTTCTTC. The chain has TRBV7-6 and TRBJ2-1; D uncertain. Germline V lookup: CDR1 SGHVS, CDR2 FNYEAQ. The V gene lost 4 bases and the J gene lost 2 bases, with 12 bases spanning the gap. The CDR3 spans 15 residues.

The rearrangement links TRBV6-6 to TRBJ2-4; the match to TRBD2 covers 7 bases. The V gene's germline CDR1 is MNHNY and CDR2 SVGAGI (reference sequence). V lost 2 bases to trimming and J lost 8 bases; unmatched junction nucleotides: 9. There are 15 residues in the CDR3. DNA for the CDR3: TGTGCCAGCAGTTACGGGGGAGGGGTAGGGGACATTCAGTACTTC. Amino acids: CASSYGGGVGDIQYF.

CDR3 sequence: CATITGGDLAKNIQYF. DNA for the CDR3: TGTGCCACCATAACAGGGGGAGATCTAGCCAAAAACATTCAGTACTTC. V and J are TRBV24-1 and TRBJ2-4, with 8 bases fitting TRBD1. Germline CDR1 and CDR2: KGHDR and SFDVKD. The CDR3 sequence is 16 residues long. V lost 8 bases, J lost 0 bases, and 8 bases stayed unmatched.

The chain couples TRBV6-5 to TRBJ2-1, with D unresolved. The CDR3 length is 11 residues. Trimming took off 3 bases at V and 6 bases at J, with 3 bases between the two ends. Germline CDR1 is MNHEY and CDR2 is SVGAGI. CDR3 loop: CASSYSNEQFF. The CDR3 bases are TGTGCCAGCAGTTATAGCAATGAGCAGTTCTTC.

The chain carries TRBV6-1 and TRBJ1-6; D not resolved. The CDR3 is 15 amino acids. Germline CDR1 and CDR2: MNHNS and SASEGT. Trimming stripped 0 bases from V and 7 bases from J, with 10 bases between. DNA for the CDR3: TGTGCCAGCAGTGAAGCGGCCCAACGAAATTCACCCCTCCACTTT. As protein: CASSEAAQRNSPLHF.

The chain links TRBV27 to TRBJ2-7; 7 nucleotides match TRBD2. The CDR3 runs 15 residues. CDR1 is MNHEY, CDR2 SMNVEV, per germline (reference sequence). V shed 2 bases and J 7 bases; nucleotides not matched to a gene: 11. The CDR3 nucleotides are TGTGCCAGCAGTTTAGGACCCGGGAGGAGGCAGGAGCAGTACTTC. Translating it yields CASSLGPGRRQEQYF.

The chain uses TRBV10-1 and TRBJ1-1; TRBD1 might be the D (6 bases). The CDR3 consists of 13 residues. Deletions cut 8 bases from V and 1 base from J, with 11 bases between. Germline lookup yields CDR1 WNHNN and CDR2 SYGVQD (reference sequence). Here the CDR3 reads CASQDRQNTEAFF. The DNA of the CDR3 is TGCGCCAGCCAGGACAGACAGAACACTGAAGCTTTCTTT.

CDR3: CATSSQGGSYNEQFF. CDR3 coding DNA: TGTGCCACCAGTTCCCAAGGGGGCTCCTACAATGAGCAGTTCTTC. The chain links TRBV24-1 to TRBJ2-1; possibly TRBD1 for D (6 bases). The ends were cut back, 6 bases at V and 0 bases at J, with 11 bases in the middle. The germline gives CDR1 KGHDR, CDR2 SFDVKD. There are 15 residues in the CDR3.

Only one count was recorded for this clone. The CDR3 reads CASSPGTGRVHEQYF. The CDR3 DNA is TGTGCCAGCTCACCCGGGACAGGGAGGGTCCACGAGCAGTACTTC. The rearrangement links TRBV18 to TRBJ2-7; 9 bases fit TRBD1. The CDR3 totals 15 residues. Looked up from germline, CDR1 is KGHSH and CDR2 is LQKENI. The junction had 8 bases not matched to a gene; V was cut back by 3 bases and J by 5 bases.

V and J are TRBV27 and TRBJ1-2, with D uncertain. This CDR3 is built from 14 residues. The germline gives CDR1 MNHEY, CDR2 SMNVEV (reference sequence). V was cut by 5 bases and J by 7 bases, with 17 bases left in between. CDR3 nucleotides: TGTGCCAGCAGTCTCCAATGGCGGTCGGGTGGCTACACCTTC. This codes for CASSLQWRSGGYTF.

The chain links TRBV12-3 or TRBV12-4 to TRBJ1-2; 11 bases are shared with TRBD1. The CDR3 totals 13 residues. Trimming at V came to 1 base and at J to 13 bases, leaving 5 bases not matched to a gene. In nucleotides, the CDR3 is TGTGCCAGCAGTTTAGGGGGACAGGGGGATCTCACCTTC. Its translation: CASSLGGQGDLTF.

This sequence joins TRBV3-1 (or the pseudogene TRBV3-2) and TRBJ2-7; TRBD1 aligns across 8 bases. Per the germline V gene, CDR1 is LGHDT and CDR2 is YNNKEL (reference sequence). Unmatched junction bases numbered 10, after V lost 3 bases and J lost 3 bases. The CDR3 has 16 amino acids. This CDR3 reads CASSQPAGTGHYEQYF. Written as DNA, the CDR3 is TGTGCCAGCAGCCAGCCTGCCGGGACAGGTCACTACGAGCAGTACTTC.

With respect to this clone: This sample also contains other DNA sequences that code for the same CDR3. The chain uses TRBV7-2 and TRBJ2-5, with D possibly TRBD2 on 6 matching bases. The CDR3 spans 14 residues. V was shortened by 2 bases and J by 4 bases, with 11 bases between the two germline ends. CDR1 and CDR2 (germline): SGHTA, FQGNSA. The CDR3 nucleotides are TGTGCCAGCAGCTTAAACCGGGGGAGAGAGACCCAGTACTTC. It specifies CASSLNRGRETQYF. Together with reference TRBV7-2 and TRBJ2-5, the CDR3 gives the full variable domain: GAGVSQSPSNKVTEKGKDVELRCDPISGHTALYWYRQSLGQGLEFLIYFQGNSAPDKSGLPSDRFSAERTGGSVSTLTIQRTQQEDSAVYLCASSLNRGRETQYFGPGTRLLVL.

The chain employs TRBV7-8 and TRBJ2-7; no clear D gene. CDR1 SGHVS and CDR2 FQNEAQ come from the germline V gene. The CDR3 consists of 15 residues. Trimming left V 5 bases short and J 1 base short, with 15 bases between. The CDR3 DNA sequence: TGTGCCAGCAGCCCTAGTTGGCCCGGGTCCTACGAGCAGTACTTC. Protein sequence: CASSPSWPGSYEQYF.

This sequence joins TRBV7-9 and TRBJ2-2, with 8 bases identical to TRBD1. This CDR3 has 17 residues. V lost 2 bases to trimming and J lost 2 bases; unmatched junction nucleotides: 7. CDR1 is SEHNR, CDR2 FQNEAQ, per germline (reference sequence). CDR3 bases: TGTGCCAGCAGCTTACCAGGGGGCGGAACTAACACCGGGGAGCTGTTTTTT. This codes for CASSLPGGGTNTGELFF.

The chain links TRBV4-1 to TRBJ2-1; 9 nucleotides agree with TRBD2. Germline V lookup: CDR1 MGHRA, CDR2 YSYEKL. This CDR3 contains 16 residues. After removal of 3 bases from V and 2 bases from J, the junction contained 5 bases not matched to a gene. The CDR3 loop reads CASSQGRGGPYNEQFF. CDR3 in DNA: TGCGCCAGCAGCCAGGGGCGGGGGGGCCCCTACAATGAGCAGTTCTTC.